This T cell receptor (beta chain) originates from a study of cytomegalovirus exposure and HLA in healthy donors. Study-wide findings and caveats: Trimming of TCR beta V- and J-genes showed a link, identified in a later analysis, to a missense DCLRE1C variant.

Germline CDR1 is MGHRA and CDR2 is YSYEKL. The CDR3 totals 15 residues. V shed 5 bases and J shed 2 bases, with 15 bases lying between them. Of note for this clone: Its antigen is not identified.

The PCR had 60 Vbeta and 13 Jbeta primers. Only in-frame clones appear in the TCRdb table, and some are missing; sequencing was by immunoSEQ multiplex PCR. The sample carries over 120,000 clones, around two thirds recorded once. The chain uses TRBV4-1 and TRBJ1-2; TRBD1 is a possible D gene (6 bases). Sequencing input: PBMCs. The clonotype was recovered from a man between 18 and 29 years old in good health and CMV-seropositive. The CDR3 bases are TGCGCCAGCAGCATCCACAGGGAAAACAACTATGGCTACACCTTC. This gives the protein CASSIHRENNYGYTF.